The rows below give T cell receptor beta chains drawn from one sample of a study of T-cell reconstitution after alpha-beta-depleted transplantation in children. TCRdb ran MiXCR on the PCR reads and lists one entry per CDR3 protein. The table shows roughly 170,000 distinct CDR3 sequences, with around 6.8% occurring only once. The sample was PBMCs from the stem cell graft donor, taken from the stem cell graft. The receptors were sampled from a human donor who donated a stem cell graft to a child with Wiskott-Aldrich syndrome. CDR3s include the opening cysteine and the closing phenylalanine or tryptophan. The order of the fields is CDR3 length, J gene, V gene, clone size, D gene, CDR3 protein, CDR3 DNA. A D gene is named only where the DNA matches it firmly. The size entry is marked missing in some rows and otherwise reads once, few, many or a size class.

13,TRBJ1-1,TRBV30,few,NA,CAWSVGINTEAFF,TGTGCCTGGAGTGTAGGCATCAACACTGAAGCTTTCTTT
15,TRBJ1-2,TRBV6-5,NA,TRBD1,CASSRRRQGDYGYTF,TGTGCCAGCAGCCGGCGGCGACAGGGCGACTATGGCTACACCTTC
16,TRBJ2-6,TRBV6-1,many,NA,CASPTGEGSGANVLTF,TGTGCCAGTCCAACAGGGGAGGGATCTGGGGCCAACGTCCTGACTTTC
16,TRBJ2-1,TRBV5-5,many,NA,CASSLGRGNPRDEQFF,TGTGCCAGCAGCTTGGGTAGGGGTAACCCCCGGGATGAGCAGTTCTTC
15,TRBJ2-3,TRBV24-1,NA,NA,CATSDLRVGTDTQYF,TGTGCCACCAGTGATTTAAGGGTAGGGACAGATACGCAGTATTTT
15,TRBJ1-3,TRBV29-1,many,NA,CSVELGASSGNTIYF,TGCAGCGTTGAACTGGGGGCTTCCTCTGGAAACACCATATATTTT
16,TRBJ2-3,TRBV20-1,few,NA,CSAPNRLLQKSDTQYF,TGCAGTGCCCCCAATCGACTTCTCCAGAAGTCAGATACGCAGTATTTT
13,TRBJ2-1,TRBV20-1,many,NA,CSAAQIIVGEQFF,TGCAGTGCCGCACAAATTATAGTAGGCGAGCAGTTCTTC
18,TRBJ2-7,TRBV6-5,many,NA,CASSSAGTALRLAYEQYF,TGTGCCAGCAGTTCGGCGGGGACAGCCCTACGGCTGGCCTACGAGCAGTACTTC
17,TRBJ1-5,TRBV7-8,few,NA,CASSQRNAQGTNQPQHF,TGTGCCAGCAGCCAACGAAACGCACAGGGCACCAATCAGCCCCAGCATTTT
15,TRBJ1-1,TRBV9,many,TRBD1,CASSAQGAVNTEAFF,TGTGCCAGCAGCGCACAGGGGGCGGTGAACACTGAAGCTTTCTTT
15,TRBJ2-1,TRBV10-3,many,TRBD1,CAIKSDRASYNEQFF,TGTGCCATCAAATCCGACAGGGCGTCCTACAATGAGCAGTTCTTC
13,TRBJ1-2,TRBV5-1,few,TRBD1,CASSYGQADGYTF,TGCGCCAGCAGTTACGGACAGGCTGATGGCTACACCTTC
15,TRBJ2-7,TRBV20-1,many,NA,CSARDLSRGDYEQYF,TGCAGTGCTAGAGATTTGTCCAGGGGAGACTACGAGCAGTACTTC
12,TRBJ1-2,TRBV18,few,NA,CASSGLRGGYTF,TGTGCCAGCTCAGGATTAAGGGGTGGCTACACCTTC
13,TRBJ2-4,TRBV5-1,many,TRBD1,CASSPGTVSIQYF,TGCGCCAGCAGCCCGGGGACAGTCAGCATTCAGTACTTC
16,TRBJ2-7,TRBV11-2,many,TRBD1,CASSSAGTEKPYEQYF,TGTGCCAGCAGCTCGGCCGGGACAGAAAAACCCTACGAGCAGTACTTC
14,TRBJ2-3,TRBV24-1,many,NA,CATSDPDSTDTQYF,TGTGCCACCAGTGACCCGGACAGCACAGATACGCAGTATTTT
12,TRBJ2-1,TRBV20-1,many,NA,CSARWLDWTQFF,TGCAGTGCTAGATGGTTGGACTGGACACAGTTCTTC
19,TRBJ2-7,TRBV4-3,many,NA,CASSQDDPSQTGLLYEQYF,TGCGCCAGCAGCCAAGACGACCCTTCACAGACAGGCCTACTCTACGAGCAGTACTTC
14,TRBJ1-5,TRBV2,few,TRBD1,CASCRDRSNQPQHF,TGTGCCAGTTGCCGGGACAGGAGCAATCAGCCCCAGCATTTT
14,TRBJ2-5,TRBV5-5,few,TRBD1,CASSFSGTGETQYF,TGTGCCAGCAGCTTTTCCGGGACAGGGGAGACCCAGTACTTC
16,TRBJ2-1,TRBV7-9,many,TRBD2,CASSFSASGVYNEQFF,TGTGCCAGCAGCTTTTCCGCTAGCGGGGTCTACAATGAGCAGTTCTTC
16,TRBJ1-5,TRBV12-3/TRBV12-4,many,NA,CASRVGAGRRNQPQHF,TGTGCCAGCAGGGTTGGGGCAGGGAGGCGCAATCAGCCCCAGCATTTT
18,TRBJ2-1,TRBV12-3/TRBV12-4,few,TRBD2,CASSPLPGTSGYSQSQFF,TGTGCCAGCAGCCCCCTCCCCGGGACTAGCGGGTATTCCCAGTCGCAGTTCTTC
16,TRBJ2-3,TRBV10-3,many,TRBD2,CAISAPLRGSTDTQYF,TGTGCCATCAGTGCCCCATTGCGGGGGTCCACAGATACGCAGTATTTT
18,TRBJ2-2,TRBV12-3/TRBV12-4,few,TRBD2,CASSGRQGIIANTGELFF,TGTGCCAGCAGCGGGAGGCAGGGAATAATCGCGAACACCGGGGAGCTGTTTTTT
16,TRBJ2-1,TRBV2,few,TRBD1,CASSEVGTGRYNEQFF,TGTGCCAGCAGTGAAGTGGGGACAGGGCGTTACAATGAGCAGTTCTTC
13,TRBJ1-6,TRBV25-1,NA,NA,CASSERRESHLHF,TGTGCCAGCAGTGAAAGAAGGGAGTCACACCTCCACTTT
16,TRBJ2-1,TRBV14,few,NA,CASKRAGKRPDNEQFF,TGTGCCAGCAAAAGGGCAGGGAAACGTCCGGACAATGAGCAGTTCTTC
16,TRBJ2-7,TRBV27,many,TRBD1,CASSLSTGDTSYEQYF,TGTGCCAGCAGTCTCTCGACAGGGGATACCTCCTACGAGCAGTACTTC
15,TRBJ1-4,TRBV7-8,many,NA,CASSSRQATNEKLFF,TGTGCCAGCAGCTCTCGACAGGCAACTAATGAAAAACTGTTTTTT
14,TRBJ1-2,TRBV5-1,many,TRBD1,CASSLLTGDYGYTF,TGCGCCAGCAGCTTACTTACAGGGGACTATGGCTACACCTTC
15,TRBJ2-1,TRBV7-9,many,NA,CASSHGRAGYNEQFF,TGTGCCAGCAGTCATGGCAGGGCGGGCTACAATGAGCAGTTCTTC
14,TRBJ1-5,TRBV12-3/TRBV12-4,many,NA,CASSLVTGGQPQHF,TGTGCCAGCAGCCTAGTTACAGGAGGTCAGCCCCAGCATTTT
12,TRBJ2-1,TRBV12-3/TRBV12-4,many,TRBD1,CASSFRGHEQFF,TGTGCCAGCAGTTTCAGGGGGCATGAGCAGTTCTTC
15,TRBJ1-3,TRBV27,NA,NA,CASSLVGARGNTIYF,TGTGCCAGCAGTTTAGTAGGGGCGCGGGGAAACACCATATATTTT
15,TRBJ2-5,TRBV7-2,many,TRBD1,CASSFGIGQGETQYF,TGTGCCAGCAGTTTCGGGATCGGACAGGGAGAGACCCAGTACTTC
15,TRBJ2-7,TRBV15,many,NA,CATSREGARSYEQYF,TGTGCCACCAGCAGAGAAGGGGCCAGGAGCTACGAGCAGTACTTC
15,TRBJ1-2,TRBV12-3/TRBV12-4,many,TRBD1,CASSKGTGSNYGYTF,TGTGCCAGCAGTAAAGGGACAGGTTCTAACTATGGCTACACCTTC
16,TRBJ1-2,TRBV27,many,NA,CASSFSSEGGAVGYTF,TGTGCCAGCAGTTTCTCGTCCGAGGGAGGGGCTGTGGGCTACACCTTC
16,TRBJ2-2,TRBV11-3,many,TRBD2,CASSPFGEGNTGELFF,TGTGCCAGCAGCCCGTTCGGGGAGGGAAACACCGGGGAGCTGTTTTTT
13,TRBJ2-1,TRBV5-1,NA,NA,CASSLIADNEQFF,TGCGCCAGCAGCTTGATTGCCGACAATGAGCAGTTCTTC
19,TRBJ2-2,TRBV6-2/TRBV6-3,many,TRBD2,CASSYPLAGGPANTGELFF,TGTGCCAGCAGTTACCCCCTAGCGGGGGGCCCGGCGAACACCGGGGAGCTGTTTTTT
13,TRBJ2-2,TRBV15,many,NA,CATSRENTGELFF,TGTGCCACCAGCAGAGAGAACACCGGGGAGCTGTTTTTT
13,TRBJ1-1,TRBV7-2,many,NA,CASSLQARTEAFF,TGTGCCAGCAGCTTACAGGCGAGGACTGAAGCTTTCTTT
12,TRBJ1-1,TRBV5-1,many,TRBD1,CASSPGTAEAFF,TGCGCCAGCAGCCCCGGGACAGCTGAAGCTTTCTTT
16,TRBJ2-3,TRBV20-1,many,NA,CSVTPRGGLRTDTQYF,TGCAGTGTCACGCCTCGAGGGGGGCTTCGCACAGATACGCAGTATTTT
13,TRBJ1-1,TRBV20-1,many,NA,CSARDDSNTEAFF,TGCAGTGCTAGAGATGACTCGAACACTGAAGCTTTCTTT